This T cell receptor beta chain originates from a study of control samples from healthy donors and cancer patients. Produced via immunoSEQ multiplex PCR; TCRdb's table is partial and in-frame only. The sample has fewer than 120,000 clones; more than 75% are singletons. The length of the CDR3 is 15 residues. Germline CDR1 reads MRHNA; CDR2 reads SNTAGT. V was pared by 0 bases and J by 6 bases, with 13 bases between. Specimen: PBMCs. The receptor's source is a woman aged 55 to 70 with lung cancer. The chain joins TRBV6-4 to TRBJ2-3, with D possibly matching TRBD1 (5 bases). The CDR3 here is CASSDSGRVGDTQYF. The CDR3 nucleotides read TGTGCCAGCAGTGACTCCGGCAGGGTGGGGGATACGCAGTATTTT.